Listed below are T cell receptor beta chains from one sample, sequenced in a study of blood T cell repertoires in COVID-19. The repertoire was sequenced with immunoSEQ multiplex PCR; TCRdb's copy has only in-frame clones and lacks some. The table records 35,000 to 50,000 clones, about 85% of them present only once. The sequencing input was peripheral blood. These receptors were taken from a human donor in a cohort sampled during active COVID-19. CDR3s include the opening cysteine and the closing phenylalanine or tryptophan. A D gene is named only where the DNA matches it firmly. Rows give clone size only sometimes, using once, few, many, or a class for an expanded clone.

>TRBV2|-|-|TRBJ2-3
TGTGCCAGCAGTGAACTGACTAGCACAGATACGCAGTATTTT
CASSELTSTDTQYF
>TRBV9|-|-|TRBJ1-6
TGTGCCAGCAGCGCTAACCCTGGGGGCTCCATCTTAAATTCACCCCTCCACTTT
CASSANPGGSILNSPLHF
>TRBV10-2|-|TRBD2|TRBJ2-2
TGCGCCATTTCAGGGGGACTAGCGGGGGGCACGAACACCGGGGAGCTGTTTTTT
CAISGGLAGGTNTGELFF
>TRBV12-5|-|TRBD1|TRBJ2-5
TGTGCTAGTGGGGGGACAGGGAGAGAGACCCAGTACTTC
CASGGTGRETQYF
>TRBV10-2|-|TRBD1|TRBJ1-4
TGCGCCAGCAGTGTAGCAGGGGGAGATGAAAAACTGTTTTTT
CASSVAGGDEKLFF
>TRBV15|-|TRBD1|TRBJ1-2
TGTGCCACCAGCCTGACAGGGAGTTTTGACTATGGCTACACCTTC
CATSLTGSFDYGYTF
>TRBV6-2/TRBV6-3|-|TRBD1|TRBJ1-2
TGTGCCAGCAGTTACGACAGGGTTGGTGGCTACACCTTC
CASSYDRVGGYTF
>TRBV5-1|-|-|TRBJ2-7
TGCGCCAGCAGCTTGGGAGGGCTTGGGAACTACGAGCAGTACTTC
CASSLGGLGNYEQYF
>TRBV7-4|-|-|TRBJ2-5
TGTGCCAGTCCCCCCGGACAGTACCAAGAGACCCAGTACTTC
CASPPGQYQETQYF
>TRBV7-8|-|TRBD2|TRBJ2-5
TGTGCCAGCAGCTTACAAAACGGGAGGGGAGAGACCCAGTACTTC
CASSLQNGRGETQYF
>TRBV6-6|-|TRBD2|TRBJ2-5
TGTGCCAGCAGTTACTCCAGACTAGCGAGCCAAGAGACCCAGTACTTC
CASSYSRLASQETQYF
>TRBV2|-|TRBD1|TRBJ1-5
TGTGCCAGCAGTTTCGACAGGGGGCTGCCCCAGCATTTT
CASSFDRGLPQHF
>TRBV3-1/TRBV3-2|large|TRBD1|TRBJ1-5
TGTGCCAGCAGTACAGGGGATAGCAATCAGCCCCAGCATTTT
CASSTGDSNQPQHF